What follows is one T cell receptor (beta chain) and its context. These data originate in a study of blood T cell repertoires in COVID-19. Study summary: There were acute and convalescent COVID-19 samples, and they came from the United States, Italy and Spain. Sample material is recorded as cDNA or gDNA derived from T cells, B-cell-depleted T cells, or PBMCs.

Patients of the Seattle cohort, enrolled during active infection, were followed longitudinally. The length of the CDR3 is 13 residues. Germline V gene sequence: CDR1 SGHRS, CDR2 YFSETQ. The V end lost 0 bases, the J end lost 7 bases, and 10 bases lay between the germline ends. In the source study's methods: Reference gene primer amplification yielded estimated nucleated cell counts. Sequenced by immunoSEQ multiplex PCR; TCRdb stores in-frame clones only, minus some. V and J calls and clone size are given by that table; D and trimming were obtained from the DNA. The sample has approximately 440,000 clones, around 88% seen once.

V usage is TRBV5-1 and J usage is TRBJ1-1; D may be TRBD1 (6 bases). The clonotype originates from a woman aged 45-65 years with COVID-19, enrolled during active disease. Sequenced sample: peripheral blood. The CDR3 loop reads CASSLGTASEAFF. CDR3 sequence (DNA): TGCGCCAGCAGCTTGGGGACAGCAAGTGAAGCTTTCTTT.